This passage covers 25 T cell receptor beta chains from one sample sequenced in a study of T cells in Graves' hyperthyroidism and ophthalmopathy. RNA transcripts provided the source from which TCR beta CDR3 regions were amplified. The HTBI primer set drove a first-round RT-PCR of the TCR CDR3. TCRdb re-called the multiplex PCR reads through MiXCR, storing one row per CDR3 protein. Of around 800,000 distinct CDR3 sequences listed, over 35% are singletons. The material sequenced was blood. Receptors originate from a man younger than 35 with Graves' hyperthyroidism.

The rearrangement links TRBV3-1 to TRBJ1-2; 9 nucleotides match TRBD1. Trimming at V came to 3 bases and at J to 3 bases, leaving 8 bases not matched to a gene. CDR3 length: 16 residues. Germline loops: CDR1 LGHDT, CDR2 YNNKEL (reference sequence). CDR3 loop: CASSQRDRAFYYGYTF. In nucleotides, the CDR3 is TGTGCCAGCAGCCAGAGGGACAGGGCGTTCTACTATGGCTACACCTTC. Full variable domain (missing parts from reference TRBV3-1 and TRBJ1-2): DTAVSQTPKYLVTQMGNDKSIKCEQNLGHDTMYWYKQDSKKFLKIMFSYNNKELIINETVPNRFSPKSPDKAHLNLHINSLELGDSAVYFCASSQRDRAFYYGYTFGSGTRLTVV.

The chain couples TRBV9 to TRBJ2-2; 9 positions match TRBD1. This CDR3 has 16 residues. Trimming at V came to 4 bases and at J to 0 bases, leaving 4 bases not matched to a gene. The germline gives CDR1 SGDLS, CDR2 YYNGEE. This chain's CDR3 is CASSTRDRANTGELFF. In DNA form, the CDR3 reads TGTGCCAGCAGCACCCGGGACAGGGCGAACACCGGGGAGCTGTTTTTT.

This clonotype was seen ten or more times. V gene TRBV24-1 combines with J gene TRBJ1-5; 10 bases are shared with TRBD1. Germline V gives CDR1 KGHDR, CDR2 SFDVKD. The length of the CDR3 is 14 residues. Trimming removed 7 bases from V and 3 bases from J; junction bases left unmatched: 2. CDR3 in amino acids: CATRGQGNNQPQHF. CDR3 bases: TGTGCCACCAGGGGACAGGGGAACAATCAGCCCCAGCATTTT.

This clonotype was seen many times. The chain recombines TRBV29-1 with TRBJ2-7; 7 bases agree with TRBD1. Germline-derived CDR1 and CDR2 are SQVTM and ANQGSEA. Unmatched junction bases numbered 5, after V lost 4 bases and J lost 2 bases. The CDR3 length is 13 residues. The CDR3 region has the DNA TGCAGCGTTGGCCAGGGGGTAACCTACGAGCAGTACTTC. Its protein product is CSVGQGVTYEQYF.

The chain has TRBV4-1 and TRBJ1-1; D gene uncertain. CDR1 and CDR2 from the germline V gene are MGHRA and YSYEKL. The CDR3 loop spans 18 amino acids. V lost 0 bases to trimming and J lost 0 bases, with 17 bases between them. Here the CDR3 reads CASSQDQIGYGMNTEAFF. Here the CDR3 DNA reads TGCGCCAGCAGCCAAGACCAGATAGGTTACGGAATGAACACTGAAGCTTTCTTT.

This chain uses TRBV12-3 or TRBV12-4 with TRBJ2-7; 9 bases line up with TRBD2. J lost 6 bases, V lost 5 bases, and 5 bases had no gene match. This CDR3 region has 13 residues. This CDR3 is CASSQGLAGEQYF. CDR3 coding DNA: TGTGCCAGCAGTCAGGGACTAGCAGGCGAGCAGTACTTC.

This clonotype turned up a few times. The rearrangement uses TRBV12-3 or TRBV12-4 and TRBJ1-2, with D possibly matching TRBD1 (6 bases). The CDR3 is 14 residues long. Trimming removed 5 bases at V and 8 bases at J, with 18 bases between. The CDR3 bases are TGTGCCAGCAGTGTAATGGCAGGGGTTGGAGGCTACACCTTC. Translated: CASSVMAGVGGYTF.

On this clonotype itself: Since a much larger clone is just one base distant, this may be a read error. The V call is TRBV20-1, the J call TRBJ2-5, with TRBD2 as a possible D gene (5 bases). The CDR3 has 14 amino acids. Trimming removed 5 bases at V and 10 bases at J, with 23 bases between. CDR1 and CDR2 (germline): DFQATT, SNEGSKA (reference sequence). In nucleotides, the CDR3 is TGCAGTGCTCGTAGCGATATAGGAGGTCGGGGCCAGTACTTC. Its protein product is CSARSDIGGRGQYF.

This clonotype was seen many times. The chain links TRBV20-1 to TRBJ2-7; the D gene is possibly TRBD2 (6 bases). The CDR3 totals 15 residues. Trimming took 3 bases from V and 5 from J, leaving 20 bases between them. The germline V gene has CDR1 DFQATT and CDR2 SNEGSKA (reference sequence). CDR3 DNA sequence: TGCAGTGCTAGCGCCCCTTTGCGGGGTAACGACGAGCAGTACTTC. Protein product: CSASAPLRGNDEQYF.

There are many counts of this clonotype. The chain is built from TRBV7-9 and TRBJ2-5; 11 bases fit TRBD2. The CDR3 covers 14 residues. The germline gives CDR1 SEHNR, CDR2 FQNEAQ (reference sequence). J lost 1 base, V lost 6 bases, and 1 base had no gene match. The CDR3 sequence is CASRLAGAQETQYF. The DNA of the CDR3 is TGTGCCAGCAGACTAGCGGGGGCCCAAGAGACCCAGTACTTC. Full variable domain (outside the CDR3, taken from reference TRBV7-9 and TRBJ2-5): DTGVSQNPRHKITKRGQNVTFRCDPISEHNRLYWYRQTLGQGPEFLTYFQNEAQLEKSRLLSDRFSAERPKGSFSTLEIQRTEQGDSAMYLCASRLAGAQETQYFGPGTRLLVL.

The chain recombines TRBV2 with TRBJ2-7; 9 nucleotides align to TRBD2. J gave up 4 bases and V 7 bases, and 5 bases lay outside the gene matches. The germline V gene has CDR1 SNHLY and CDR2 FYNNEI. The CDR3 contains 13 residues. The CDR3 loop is CASNLAGTYEQYF. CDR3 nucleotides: TGTGCCAGCAACCTAGCGGGAACGTACGAGCAGTACTTC.

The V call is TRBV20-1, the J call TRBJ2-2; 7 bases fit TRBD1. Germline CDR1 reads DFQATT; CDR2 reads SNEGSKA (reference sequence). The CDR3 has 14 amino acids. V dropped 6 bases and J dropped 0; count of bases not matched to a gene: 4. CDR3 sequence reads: CSAGDRANTGELFF. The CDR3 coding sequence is TGCAGTGCAGGCGACAGGGCGAACACCGGGGAGCTGTTTTTT.

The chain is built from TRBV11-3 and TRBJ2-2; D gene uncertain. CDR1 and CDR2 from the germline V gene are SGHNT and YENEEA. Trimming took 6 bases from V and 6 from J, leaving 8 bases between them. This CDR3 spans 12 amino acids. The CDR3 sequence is CASRHEAGELFF. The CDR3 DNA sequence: TGTGCCAGCAGACACGAAGCCGGGGAGCTGTTTTTT.

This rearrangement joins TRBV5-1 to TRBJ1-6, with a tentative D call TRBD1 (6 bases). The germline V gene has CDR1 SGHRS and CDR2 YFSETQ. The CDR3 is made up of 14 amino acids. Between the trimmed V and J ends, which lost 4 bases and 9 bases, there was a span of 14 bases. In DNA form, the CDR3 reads TGCGCCAGCAGCGCGACAGGTTCGGGTTCACCCCTCCACTTT. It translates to CASSATGSGSPLHF.

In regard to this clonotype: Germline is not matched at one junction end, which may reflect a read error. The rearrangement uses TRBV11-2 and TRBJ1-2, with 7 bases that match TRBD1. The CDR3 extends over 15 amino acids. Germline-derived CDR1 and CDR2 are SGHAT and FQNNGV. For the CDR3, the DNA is TGCGCCAGCAGCCAAGCCTCGACAGGGTTCGATGGCTACACCTTC. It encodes CASSQASTGFDGYTF.

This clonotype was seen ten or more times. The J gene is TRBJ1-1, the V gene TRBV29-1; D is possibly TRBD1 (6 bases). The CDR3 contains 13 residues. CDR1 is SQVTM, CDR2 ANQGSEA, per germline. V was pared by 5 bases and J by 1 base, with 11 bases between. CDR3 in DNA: TGCAGCGTTCGGGGGCAACAGAACACTGAAGCTTTCTTT. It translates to CSVRGQQNTEAFF. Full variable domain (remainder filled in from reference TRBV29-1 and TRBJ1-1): SAVISQKPSRDICQRGTSLTIQCQVDSQVTMMFWYRQQPGQSLTLIATANQGSEATYESGFVIDKFPISRPNLTFSTLTVSNMSPEDSSIYLCSVRGQQNTEAFFGQGTRLTVV.

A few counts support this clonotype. The CDR3 reads CASSDGTGLAIDEQYF. DNA of the CDR3: TGTGCCAGCAGCGACGGGACGGGACTAGCTATAGACGAGCAGTACTTC. The rearrangement joins TRBV9 to TRBJ2-7; 9 nucleotides agree with TRBD2. The ends lost 3 bases at V and 5 bases at J; junction bases unmatched: 12. CDR1 and CDR2 (germline): SGDLS, YYNGEE. CDR3 length: 16 amino acids.

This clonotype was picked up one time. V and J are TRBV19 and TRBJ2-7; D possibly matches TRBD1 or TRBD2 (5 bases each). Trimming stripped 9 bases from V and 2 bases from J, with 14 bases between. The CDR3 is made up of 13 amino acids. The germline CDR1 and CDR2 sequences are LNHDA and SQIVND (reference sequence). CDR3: CASRGSKTYEQYF. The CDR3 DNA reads TGTGCCAGCCGGGGCAGCAAAACCTACGAGCAGTACTTC.

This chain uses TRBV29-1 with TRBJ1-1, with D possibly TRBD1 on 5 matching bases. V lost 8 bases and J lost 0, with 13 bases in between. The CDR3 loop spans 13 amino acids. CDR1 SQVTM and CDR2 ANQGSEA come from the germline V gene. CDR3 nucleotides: TGCAGCTCTTCCCGGGACCTGAACACTGAAGCTTTCTTT. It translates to CSSSRDLNTEAFF. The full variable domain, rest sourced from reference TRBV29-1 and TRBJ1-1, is SAVISQKPSRDICQRGTSLTIQCQVDSQVTMMFWYRQQPGQSLTLIATANQGSEATYESGFVIDKFPISRPNLTFSTLTVSNMSPEDSSIYLCSSSRDLNTEAFFGQGTRLTVV.

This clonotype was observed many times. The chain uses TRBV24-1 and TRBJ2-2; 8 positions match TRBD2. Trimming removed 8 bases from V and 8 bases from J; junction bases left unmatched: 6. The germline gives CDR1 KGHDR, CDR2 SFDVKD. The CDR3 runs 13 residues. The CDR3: CATKEREQGELFF. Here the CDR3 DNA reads TGTGCCACCAAGGAGCGGGAGCAAGGGGAGCTGTTTTTT.

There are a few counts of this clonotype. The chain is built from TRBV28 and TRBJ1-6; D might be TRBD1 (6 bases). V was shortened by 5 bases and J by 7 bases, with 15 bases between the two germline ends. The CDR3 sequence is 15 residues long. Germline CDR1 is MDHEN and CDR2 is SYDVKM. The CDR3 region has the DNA TGTGCCAGCAGTACCGGGACATTGAACAATTCACCCCTCCACTTT. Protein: CASSTGTLNNSPLHF.

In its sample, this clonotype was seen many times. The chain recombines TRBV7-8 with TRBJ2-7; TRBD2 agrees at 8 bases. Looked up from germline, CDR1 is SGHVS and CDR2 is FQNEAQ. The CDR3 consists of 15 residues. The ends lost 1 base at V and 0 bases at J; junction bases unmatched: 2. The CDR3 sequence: CASSLGSGVSYEQYF. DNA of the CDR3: TGTGCCAGCAGCTTAGGTAGCGGGGTCTCCTACGAGCAGTACTTC.

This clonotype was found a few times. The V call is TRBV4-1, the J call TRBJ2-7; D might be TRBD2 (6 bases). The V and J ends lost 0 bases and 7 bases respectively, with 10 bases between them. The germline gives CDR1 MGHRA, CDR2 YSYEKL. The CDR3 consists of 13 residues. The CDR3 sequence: CASSQEGDWEQYF. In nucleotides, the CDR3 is TGCGCCAGCAGCCAAGAAGGGGACTGGGAGCAGTACTTC.

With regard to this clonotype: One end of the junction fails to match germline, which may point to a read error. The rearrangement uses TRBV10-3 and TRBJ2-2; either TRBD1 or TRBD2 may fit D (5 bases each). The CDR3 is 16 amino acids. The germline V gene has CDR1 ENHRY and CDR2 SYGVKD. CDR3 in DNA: TGTGCCAGCAGTTTGTGGGACGGTCCGAACACCGGGGAGCTGTTTTTT. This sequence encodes CASSLWDGPNTGELFF.

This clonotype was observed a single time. The CDR3: CASSDEGAGEKLFF. The CDR3 region has the DNA TGTGCCAGCAGTGACGAAGGGGCTGGGGAAAAACTGTTTTTT. This chain connects TRBV6-1 to TRBJ1-4, with D possibly being TRBD1 (5 bases). Per the germline V gene, CDR1 is MNHNS and CDR2 is SASEGT. The V gene lost 3 bases and the J gene lost 8 bases, with 13 bases spanning the gap. The CDR3 runs to 14 residues.